This T cell receptor (beta chain) appears in the sequencing data of a study of blood T cell repertoires in COVID-19. In the original analysis: Nucleated cell counts were estimated from reference gene primer amplification. Repertoires were generated with immunoSEQ multiplex PCR, while TCRdb's copy carries only in-frame clones and drops some. The D gene and trimming were derived from the DNA, and the V and J assignments and clone size from that table. This sample has 260,000 or so clones, with roughly 84% found just once. Sequencing was carried out using peripheral blood. The sequence came from a human donor in a cohort sampled during active COVID-19.

CDR3 loop: CASNPRGRPVQREGFYNEQFF. For the CDR3, the DNA is TGCGCCAGCAACCCGAGGGGCAGACCCGTTCAGCGGGAGGGCTTCTACAATGAGCAGTTCTTC. The chain joins TRBV5-1 to TRBJ2-1; 10 bases align to TRBD2. The CDR3 length is 21 residues. Germline-derived CDR1 and CDR2 are SGHRS and YFSETQ. V gave up 6 bases and J gave up 3 bases; unmatched junction bases: 24.